This T cell receptor (beta chain) was sequenced in a study of blood T cell repertoires in COVID-19. Study-level background: Material from acute and convalescent COVID-19 was sourced from the United States, Italy and Spain. Sources were T cells, B-cell-depleted T cells, or PBMCs; the material itself was cDNA or gDNA.

Source study methods: Estimated nucleated cell counts came from reference gene primer amplification. Generated by immunoSEQ multiplex PCR, the TCRdb table keeps only in-frame clones and is missing some. V and J calls and clone size are given by that table; D and trimming were obtained from the DNA. The sample shows about 220,000 clones, around 84% of them seen only once. CDR1 and CDR2 from the germline V gene are KGHDR and SFDVKD. V lost 5 bases, J lost 7 bases, and 5 bases stayed unmatched. The CDR3 is 14 amino acids. The chain carries TRBV24-1 and TRBJ2-1; 9 nucleotides line up with TRBD2. The material sequenced was peripheral blood. The clonotype was recovered from a man aged 50 to 60 who had recovered from COVID-19. CDR3 residues: CATSGGRAGNEQFF. The DNA for the CDR3 is TGTGCCACCAGTGGCGGGAGGGCCGGTAATGAGCAGTTCTTC.